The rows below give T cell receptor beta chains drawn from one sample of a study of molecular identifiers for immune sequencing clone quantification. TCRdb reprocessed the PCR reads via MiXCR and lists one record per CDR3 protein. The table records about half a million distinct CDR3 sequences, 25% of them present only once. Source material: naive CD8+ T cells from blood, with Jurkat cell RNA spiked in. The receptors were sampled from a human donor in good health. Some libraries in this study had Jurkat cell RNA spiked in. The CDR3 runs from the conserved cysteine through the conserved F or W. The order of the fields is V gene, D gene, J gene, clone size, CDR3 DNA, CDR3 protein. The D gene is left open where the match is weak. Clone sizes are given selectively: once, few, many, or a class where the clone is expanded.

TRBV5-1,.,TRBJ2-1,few,TGCGCCAGCAGCTTGGCCAGCGTTATCTACAATGAGCAGTTCTTC,CASSLASVIYNEQFF
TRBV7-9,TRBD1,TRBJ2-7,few,TGTGCCAGCGGCGCTCCAACCGGGACAGGGGGCTTCTACGAGCAGTACTTC,CASGAPTGTGGFYEQYF
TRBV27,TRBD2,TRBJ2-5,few,TGTGCCAGCAGTTCTCTACGGACTAGCGGGGGGGTCGAAGAGACCCAGTACTTC,CASSSLRTSGGVEETQYF
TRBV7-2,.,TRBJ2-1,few,TGTGCCAGCAGCTTCGGCCAGGGGCTTGAGCAGTTCTTC,CASSFGQGLEQFF
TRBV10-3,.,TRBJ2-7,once,TGTGCCATCAGTGAGTCCCTTAGCGAGAGTTACGAGCAGTACTTC,CAISESLSESYEQYF
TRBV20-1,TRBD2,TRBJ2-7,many,TGCAGTGTCGCGAAACTAGCGGGAGGGCCCGGCGAGCAGTACTTC,CSVAKLAGGPGEQYF
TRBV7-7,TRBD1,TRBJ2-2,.,TGTGCCAGCAGCTCGGACAGGGGAACCGGGGAGCTGTTTTTT,CASSSDRGTGELFF
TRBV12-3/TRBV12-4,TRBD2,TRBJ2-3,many,TGTGCCAGCAGTCACCGACTAGCGGGATTCACAGATACGCAGTATTTT,CASSHRLAGFTDTQYF
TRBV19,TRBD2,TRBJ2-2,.,TGTGCCAGTAGTAGGGGACTAGCGATAGGAAGTACCGGGGAGCTGTTTTTT,CASSRGLAIGSTGELFF
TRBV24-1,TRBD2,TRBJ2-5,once,TGTGCCACCAGTGACTCTACTAGCGGGGGCGAAGAGACCCAGTACTTC,CATSDSTSGGEETQYF
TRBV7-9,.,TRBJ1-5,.,TGTGCCAGCAGCTTTAGTTCTATCGATAGCAATCAGCCCCAGCATTTT,CASSFSSIDSNQPQHF
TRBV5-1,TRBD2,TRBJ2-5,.,TGCGCCAGCAGCTATCTACGTGGACTAGCGGGAGGTTCCGAGACCCAGTACTTC,CASSYLRGLAGGSETQYF
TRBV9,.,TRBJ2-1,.,TGTGCCAGCAGTTTCGGCGGTCTGAGCTCCTACAATGAGCAGTTCTTC,CASSFGGLSSYNEQFF
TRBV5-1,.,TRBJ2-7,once,TGCGCCAGCAGCCGGGGGGCAAGGGACGAGCAGTACTTC,CASSRGARDEQYF
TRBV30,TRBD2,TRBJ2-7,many,TGTGCCTGGAGTGTCGGCGGGGGGGACGAGCAGTACTTC,CAWSVGGGDEQYF
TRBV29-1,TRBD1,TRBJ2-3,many,TGCAGCGGACTGACAGGGGGCTTCACAGATACGCAGTATTTT,CSGLTGGFTDTQYF
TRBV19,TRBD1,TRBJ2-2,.,TGTGCCAGTACCTACGGAGGGACAGGGCTCGTTTCCGGGGAGCTGTTTTTT,CASTYGGTGLVSGELFF
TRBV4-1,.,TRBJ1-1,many,TGCGCCAGCAGCCATCCCGGGACAAAAGCTTTCTTT,CASSHPGTKAFF
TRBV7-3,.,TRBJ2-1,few,.,CASSPLGLAADNEQFFF
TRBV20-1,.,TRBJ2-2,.,TGCAGTGGTTTTCCGACAGGAGAGAACACCGGGGAGCTGTTTTTT,CSGFPTGENTGELFF
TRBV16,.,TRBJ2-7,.,TGTGCCAGCAGCCAAGCGACACTCCAGCACGAGCAGTACTTC,CASSQATLQHEQYF
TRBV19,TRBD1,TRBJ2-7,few,TGTGCCAGTGATACCGGGACAGGAGAAGAGCAGTACTTC,CASDTGTGEEQYF
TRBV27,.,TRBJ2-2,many,TGTGCCAGCAGCTTAAGCGGAAACACCGGGGAGCTGTTTTTT,CASSLSGNTGELFF
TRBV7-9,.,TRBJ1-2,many,TGTGCCAGCAGCTTAATGGAGGTCCAGGGCTACACCTTC,CASSLMEVQGYTF
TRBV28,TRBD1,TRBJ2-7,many,TGTGCCAGCAGTTTCGCTCCGGGACAGGGTTTAGTTTCCAGCTCCTACGAGCAGTACTTC,CASSFAPGQGLVSSSYEQYF
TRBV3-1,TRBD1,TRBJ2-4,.,TGTGCCAGCAGCCAAGACTACCGGACAGGGTTTATTTTTCCCCTTCAGTACTTC,CASSQDYRTGFIFPLQYF
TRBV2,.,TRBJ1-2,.,TGTGCCGGCATCCCGACAGTAACCTATGGCTACACCTTC,CAGIPTVTYGYTF
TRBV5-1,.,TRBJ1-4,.,TGCGCCAGCAGCCCATGGACAGACCATAATGAAAACCTGTTTTTT,CASSPWTDHNENLFF
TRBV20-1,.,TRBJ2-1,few,TGCAGTGCTAGAGATCGGGCTGGACTTAGCTCCTACAATGAGCAGTTCTTC,CSARDRAGLSSYNEQFF
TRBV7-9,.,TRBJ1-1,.,TGTGCCAGCAGCCCCCTTCTGTCCGGGACTGAAACTTTCTTT,CASSPLLSGTETFF
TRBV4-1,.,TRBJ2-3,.,TGCGCCAGCAGCCAAGAAATGGATACGCAGTATTTT,CASSQEMDTQYF
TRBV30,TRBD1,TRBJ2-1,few,TGTGCCTGGAGTTCGACAGGGTATGAGCAGTTCTTC,CAWSSTGYEQFF
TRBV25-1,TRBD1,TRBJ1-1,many,TGTGCCAGCAGTCCACCCAGGGGGCGAGGGACTGAAGCTTTCTTT,CASSPPRGRGTEAFF
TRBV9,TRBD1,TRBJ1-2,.,TGTGCCAGCAGTGCTAGTCAGGGGGCCTTTTACTATGGCTACACCTTC,CASSASQGAFYYGYTF
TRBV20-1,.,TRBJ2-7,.,TGCAGTGCTAGAGAGGCCGGGACAAACTCCTACGAGCAGTACTTC,CSAREAGTNSYEQYF
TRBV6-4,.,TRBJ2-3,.,TGTGCCAGCAGTGACGGGCGGGGTGGCACAGATACGCAGTATTTT,CASSDGRGGTDTQYF